These 9 T cell receptor beta chains originate from one sample sequenced in a study of CD8+CD57+ T cells in acquired aplastic anemia. Selection for sequencing was limited to patients who had shown CD8+CD57+ cell expansion by flow cytometry. According to the study, genomic DNA was the template for TCR beta VDJ and CDR3 profiling. TCRdb independently ran MiXCR on the reads; one entry per CDR3 protein. The table lists hundreds of thousands of distinct CDR3 sequences, around 32% of them singletons. Sequencing used sorted CD4+, CD8+, or CD8+CD57+ T cells (not recorded which) from PBMCs. The receptors originated from a human donor with aplastic anemia.

V usage is TRBV25-1 and J usage is TRBJ1-4, with D possibly TRBD1 on 5 matching bases. The CDR3 covers 15 residues. Deletions cut 1 base from V and 6 bases from J, with 12 bases between. Germline values: CDR1 MGHDK, CDR2 SYGVNS. CDR3 protein: CASSEWPGPDEKLFF. The CDR3 DNA reads TGTGCCAGCAGTGAATGGCCGGGACCAGATGAAAAACTGTTTTTT.

Ten or more counts support this clonotype. The chain employs TRBV11-3 and TRBJ2-6; D not certain. Germline CDR1 reads SGHNT; CDR2 reads YENEEA. The CDR3 is 16 amino acids. The germline V and J ends were trimmed by 6 bases and 0 bases, with 12 bases remaining between them. CDR3 DNA sequence: TGTGCCAGCAGGTCTGTCCGGTTCTCTGGGGCCAACGTCCTGACTTTC. Encoded protein: CASRSVRFSGANVLTF.

The chain joins TRBV30 to TRBJ2-7, with D possibly called TRBD1 or TRBD2 (5 bases each). The V gene's germline CDR1 is GTSNPN and CDR2 SVGIG (reference sequence). The CDR3 loop spans 12 amino acids. With 8 bases removed from V and 3 bases from J, the gap between germline ends came to 14 bases. CDR3 in amino acids: CAARDGVYEQYF. Here the CDR3 DNA reads TGTGCCGCTAGGGACGGCGTCTACGAGCAGTACTTC. Based on the CDR3 plus reference TRBV30 and TRBJ2-7, the full variable domain is SQTIHQWPATLVQPVGSPLSLECTVEGTSNPNLYWYRQAAGRGLQLLFYSVGIGQISSEVPQNLSASRPQDRQFILSSKKLLLSDSGFYLCAARDGVYEQYFGPGTRLTVT.

The CDR3 spells CASSELAGLYNEQYF. In nucleotides, the CDR3 is TGTGCCAGCAGCGAACTAGCGGGATTATACAATGAGCAGTACTTC. The chain is built from TRBV7-8 and TRBJ2-7, with 10 bases aligning to TRBD2. J lost 7 bases, V lost 5 bases, and 11 bases had no gene match. Germline lookup yields CDR1 SGHVS and CDR2 FQNEAQ. The CDR3 spans 15 residues.

In this sample, this clonotype turned up a few times. The chain carries TRBV19 and TRBJ1-1; no firm D call. Germline V gene data show CDR1 as LNHDA and CDR2 as SQIVND (reference sequence). Trimming cost V 7 bases and J 6 bases, with 12 bases left between them. The CDR3 sequence is 12 residues long. CDR3 loop: CASKEGRAEAFF. The CDR3 bases are TGTGCCAGTAAGGAGGGAAGGGCTGAAGCTTTCTTT.

This clonotype was recorded only once. Mismatch with germline at one junction end may stem from a read error. The gene calls are TRBV15 and TRBJ2-7, with D unclear. The CDR3 runs to 13 residues. The V gene's germline CDR1 is LNHNV and CDR2 YYDKDF (reference sequence). The CDR3 protein is CVTSIPTKNEQYF. The CDR3, as DNA: TGTGTCACCAGCATACCCACGAAAAACGAGCAGTACTTC.

This clonotype was picked up many times. The V call is TRBV2, the J call TRBJ2-1; D gene uncertain. CDR1 SNHLY and CDR2 FYNNEI come from the germline V gene. This CDR3 is built from 15 residues. Trimming cost V 6 bases and J 4 bases, with 16 bases left between them. The CDR3 spells CASRETGHRYNEQFF. The DNA for the CDR3 is TGTGCCAGCAGGGAGACGGGTCATAGGTACAATGAGCAGTTCTTC. The full variable domain, its missing parts supplied by reference TRBV2 and TRBJ2-1, is EPEVTQTPSHQVTQMGQEVILRCVPISNHLYFYWYRQILGQKVEFLVSFYNNEISEKSEIFDDQFSVERPDGSNFTLKIRSTKLEDSAMYFCASRETGHRYNEQFFGPGTRLTVL.

The gene calls are TRBV14 and TRBJ2-5, with D uncertain. The CDR3 consists of 15 residues. V was cut by 0 bases and J by 5 bases, with 13 bases left in between. Per the germline V gene, CDR1 is SGHDN and CDR2 is FVKESK. DNA of the CDR3: TGTGCCAGCAGCCAAGATCTTGGCTCCTGGGAGACCCAGTACTTC. Translating gives CASSQDLGSWETQYF.

The rearrangement uses TRBV11-1 and TRBJ1-2; tentative D call: TRBD1 (5 bases). Germline lookup yields CDR1 SGHAT and CDR2 FQDESV (reference sequence). V was shortened by 6 bases and J by 2 bases, with 19 bases between the two germline ends. This CDR3 has 16 residues. CDR3 protein: CASRPSYQTVNYGYTF. CDR3 coding DNA: TGTGCCAGCAGACCCAGCTACCAGACAGTCAACTATGGCTACACCTTC.